The clone carrying this T cell receptor beta chain occurred once. Per the study methods: By means of reference gene primer amplification, nucleated cell counts were estimated. Sequenced by immunoSEQ multiplex PCR; TCRdb stores in-frame clones only, minus some. V and J calls and clone size are copied from that table; D and trimming were computed from the DNA. The profile shows some 130,000 clones, 84% of them singletons. This record belongs to a study of blood T cell repertoires in COVID-19. Background on the study: The United States, Italy and Spain supplied acute and convalescent COVID-19 samples. In each case, the material was cDNA or gDNA derived from T cells, B-cell-depleted T cells, or PBMCs.

This CDR3 is built from 12 residues. The germline CDR1 and CDR2 sequences are MNHEY and SVGAGI. The ends lost 10 bases at V and 5 bases at J; junction bases unmatched: 6. The chain joins TRBV6-5 to TRBJ2-3; 7 positions agree with TRBD1. The TCR comes from a woman aged 30 to 39 who had recovered from COVID-19. Material: peripheral blood. CDR3 coding DNA: TGTGCCACAAGACAGGGTCGAGATACGCAGTATTTT. Amino acids: CATRQGRDTQYF.